A single sample is the source of the 31 T cell receptor beta chains below, sequenced in a study of vaccination effects on CD4 cells after COVID-19. TCRdb's copy holds only in-frame clones and misses some; the assay was immunoSEQ multiplex PCR. The table has 30,000 to 40,000 clones, less than 80% seen once. Their antigen targets remain unknown. Viral peptide pool expansion of antigen-specific CD4+ T cells preceded sequencing in the ViraFEST assay. The authors isolated CD4+ T cells after approximately 9 days of culture. No vaccinee had earlier SARS-CoV-2 infection, and nucleocapsid antibodies were negative. Sequenced here: CD4+ T cells from PBMCs cultured with HCoV-OC43 spike peptides, sampled before COVID-19 vaccination. Sample subset: HCoV-OC43 spike overlapping peptide pool stimulation. These receptors originate from a human donor who received a COVID-19 vaccine.

The genes are TRBV7-9 and TRBJ2-7; D remains unclear. The CDR3 covers 12 residues. In germline, CDR1 is SEHNR, CDR2 FQNEAQ (reference sequence). V was trimmed by 1 base and J by 7 bases, leaving 8 bases between them. The DNA for the CDR3 is TGTGCCAGCAGCTTAGAGCTGGGGGAGCAGTACTTC. Translated, it gives CASSLELGEQYF.

The CDR3 sequence: CASSPRYGPREELFF. The CDR3 nucleotides are TGTGCCAGCTCACCACGGTACGGACCCCGAGAAGAGCTGTTTTTT. The chain recombines TRBV18 with TRBJ2-2, with no clear D. From germline, CDR1 is KGHSH and CDR2 LQKENI. The V gene lost 1 base and the J gene lost 11 bases, with 17 bases spanning the gap. This CDR3 is built from 15 residues.

The V call is TRBV2, the J call TRBJ1-5; D gene ambiguous. CDR3 length equals 14 residues. CDR1 and CDR2 (germline): SNHLY, FYNNEI. V was shortened by 6 bases and J by 7 bases, with 16 bases between the two germline ends. CDR3 amino acids: CASSRDLSRQPQHF. Here the CDR3 DNA reads TGTGCCAGCAGCCGTGATCTCTCGCGGCAGCCCCAGCATTTT.

V gene TRBV18 combines with J gene TRBJ1-1; D gene unclear. Germline CDR1 is KGHSH and CDR2 is LQKENI. The CDR3 sequence is 13 residues long. V lost 3 bases and J lost 5, with 10 bases in between. The DNA for the CDR3 is TGTGCCAGCTCACCCCGGCTGGTAACTGAAGCTTTCTTT. Amino acids: CASSPRLVTEAFF.

The chain carries TRBV5-1 and TRBJ1-1; 9 bases are shared with TRBD1. Germline CDR1 reads SGHRS; CDR2 reads YFSETQ. V shed 0 bases and J 7 bases; nucleotides not matched to a gene: 10. This CDR3 comprises 16 residues. The CDR3 protein is CASSLAGGQGRIEAFF. The CDR3 nucleotides are TGCGCCAGCAGCTTGGCCGGGGGACAGGGTAGGATTGAAGCTTTCTTT.

The chain uses TRBV5-1 and TRBJ2-6; D perhaps matches TRBD1 (5 bases). The V and J ends lost 5 bases and 0 bases respectively, with 9 bases between them. The CDR3 runs 15 residues. The germline V gene encodes CDR1 SGHRS and CDR2 YFSETQ. The DNA of the CDR3 is TGCGCCAGCAGGGCTGGGGCCTCTGGGGCCAACGTCCTGACTTTC. Encoded protein: CASRAGASGANVLTF.

This chain connects TRBV5-6 to TRBJ1-5, with D unresolved. CDR1 is SGHDT and CDR2 is YYEEEE in the germline V gene. The CDR3 is made up of 16 amino acids. Trimming took off 4 bases at V and 7 bases at J, with 21 bases between the two ends. CDR3 sequence reads: CASSLQGGVVGQPQHF. Here the CDR3 DNA reads TGTGCCAGCAGCCTCCAAGGAGGAGTTGTGGGGCAGCCCCAGCATTTT.

The chain couples TRBV5-4 to TRBJ2-7; tentative D call: TRBD2 (6 bases). The V gene lost 0 bases and the J gene lost 3 bases, with 10 bases spanning the gap. Looked up from germline, CDR1 is SGHNT and CDR2 is YYREEE (reference sequence). The length of the CDR3 is 14 residues. CDR3: CASSLGLGDYEQYF. The CDR3 DNA reads as TGTGCCAGCAGCTTGGGACTAGGTGACTACGAGCAGTACTTC.

The V and J genes are TRBV7-2 and TRBJ1-1; TRBD1 might be the D (6 bases). Trimming cost V 6 bases and J 3 bases, with 17 bases left between them. Germline values: CDR1 SGHTA, CDR2 FQGNSA. CDR3 length: 15 residues. The CDR3 DNA sequence: TGTGCCAGCAGTCGCGGACAGACTTGGGACACTGAAGCTTTCTTT. Amino acids: CASSRGQTWDTEAFF.

This clone was observed a handful of times. The rearrangement uses TRBV4-1 and TRBJ1-1; TRBD1 matches at 8 bases. The CDR3 sequence is 14 residues long. The germline gives CDR1 MGHRA, CDR2 YSYEKL. The V segment lost 4 bases and the J segment 5 bases; nucleotides outside the gene matches: 6. The DNA for the CDR3 is TGCGCCAGCAGCCGGATACAGGGGGGGACTGAAGCTTTCTTT. Its translation: CASSRIQGGTEAFF.

The V and J genes are TRBV6-6 and TRBJ2-2; the D gene is possibly TRBD1 (5 bases). CDR1 and CDR2 from the germline V gene are MNHNY and SVGAGI (reference sequence). V lost 2 bases and J lost 2, with 9 bases in between. The CDR3 sequence is 15 residues long. The CDR3 is CASSYGQGNTGELFF. Here the CDR3 DNA reads TGTGCCAGCAGTTACGGCCAGGGAAACACCGGGGAGCTGTTTTTT.

The CDR3 region is CASSFLDEQYF. In DNA form, the CDR3 reads TGTGCCAGCAGCTTTCTCGACGAGCAGTACTTC. V gene TRBV5-6 combines with J gene TRBJ2-7; the D is unclear. Germline assignment: CDR1 SGHDT and CDR2 YYEEEE. V was shortened by 2 bases and J by 5 bases, with 5 bases between the two germline ends. The CDR3 has 11 amino acids.

This chain joins TRBV24-1 and TRBJ2-3, with D perhaps TRBD1 (5 bases). V gave up 3 bases and J gave up 4 bases, with 7 bases separating them. The CDR3 has 13 residues. Germline CDR1 is KGHDR and CDR2 is SFDVKD. In DNA form, the CDR3 reads TGTGCCACCAGTGATGTCAGGGCAGATACGCAGTATTTT. Amino acid sequence: CATSDVRADTQYF.

This clone was recorded a few times. V gene TRBV15 combines with J gene TRBJ1-2; D gene ambiguous. There are 13 residues in the CDR3. Per germline, CDR1 LNHNV and CDR2 YYDKDF (reference sequence). V lost 0 bases and J lost 4, with 6 bases in between. DNA of the CDR3: TGTGCCACCAGCAGAGAGGGCGGCTATGGCTACACCTTC. This sequence encodes CATSREGGYGYTF.

This clone is a singleton in its sample. The chain is built from TRBV7-2 and TRBJ2-1; 9 bases agree with TRBD2. The CDR3 consists of 18 residues. Germline CDR1 is SGHTA and CDR2 is FQGNSA. The V and J ends lost 2 bases and 8 bases, in that order; junction bases with no gene match: 16. DNA of the CDR3: TGTGCCAGCAGCTTATTAAGTTGGGCGGGGGGGCCTGAGTATGAGCAGTTCTTC. Protein product: CASSLLSWAGGPEYEQFF.

This clone has ten or more counts. The chain employs TRBV2 and TRBJ1-5, with D possibly being TRBD1 (6 bases). CDR1 is SNHLY and CDR2 is FYNNEI in the germline V gene. The CDR3 totals 15 residues. Trimming removed 6 bases at V and 1 base at J, with 13 bases between. This CDR3 reads CASRNRASSNQPQHF. The CDR3 nucleotides read TGTGCCAGCAGGAACAGGGCTTCGAGCAATCAGCCCCAGCATTTT.

CDR3 amino acids: CASSSGTAYGYTF. The CDR3 nucleotides read TGTGCCAGCAGCTCCGGGACAGCCTATGGCTACACCTTC. The gene calls are TRBV11-2 and TRBJ1-2; 7 nucleotides agree with TRBD1. Germline V CDR1 and CDR2: SGHAT, FQNNGV. CDR3 size: 13 residues. The ends lost 4 bases at V and 4 bases at J; junction bases unmatched: 3.

DNA of the CDR3: TGTGCCAGCAGGGAGGGACTAGCGGCCACAGATACGCAGTATTTT. It is translated as CASREGLAATDTQYF. V and J are TRBV6-4 and TRBJ2-3; 11 bases match TRBD2. V was clipped by 6 bases and J by 2 bases; unmatched bases: 4. The CDR3 is 15 residues long. The germline V gene has CDR1 MRHNA and CDR2 SNTAGT.

In this sample, this clone turned up once. The chain employs TRBV5-8 and TRBJ1-2, with no clear D. Germline CDR1 is SGHTS and CDR2 is YDEGEE. V was cut by 2 bases and J by 0 bases, with 8 bases left in between. This CDR3 is built from 14 residues. CDR3 DNA sequence: TGTGCCAGCAGCTTTTGGCAGACTAACTATGGCTACACCTTC. It yields the protein CASSFWQTNYGYTF.

This chain joins TRBV28 and TRBJ1-2; D may be TRBD1 (6 bases). The V and J ends lost 11 bases and 4 bases respectively, with 20 bases between them. Per the germline V gene, CDR1 is MDHEN and CDR2 is SYDVKM. The CDR3 totals 14 residues. DNA of the CDR3: TGTGCCTCCCGGGGGGGGCCCGACAGCTATGGCTACACCTTC. Residues: CASRGGPDSYGYTF.

V and J are TRBV10-3 and TRBJ2-2, with TRBD2 matching 8 bases. Germline-derived CDR1 and CDR2 are ENHRY and SYGVKD. The CDR3 is 18 residues long. Trimming at V came to 10 bases and at J to 4 bases, leaving 20 bases not matched to a gene. The CDR3 sequence is CATTLGAGGRSGTGELFF. The CDR3 DNA follows: TGTGCCACAACGTTGGGGGCGGGGGGCCGTTCGGGCACCGGGGAGCTGTTTTTT.

The V call is TRBV4-2, the J call TRBJ2-1; tentative D call: TRBD2 (5 bases). Trimming removed 2 bases at V and 9 bases at J, with 8 bases between. This CDR3 spans 12 amino acids. Germline V gene lookup returns CDR1 LGHNA and CDR2 YNFKEQ. CDR3 amino acids: CASSQLEGEQFF. CDR3 in DNA: TGTGCCAGCAGCCAATTAGAGGGTGAGCAGTTCTTC.

The chain uses TRBV9 and TRBJ1-6; D is uncertain. This CDR3 has 14 residues. V was shortened by 3 bases and J by 9 bases, with 13 bases between the two germline ends. Germline V gives CDR1 SGDLS, CDR2 YYNGEE. The CDR3 nucleotides read TGTGCCAGCAGCGGAACTGGCCCCATTTCACCCCTCCACTTT. Translating it yields CASSGTGPISPLHF.

This clone occurred once. The rearrangement uses TRBV27 and TRBJ1-5; TRBD1 is a possible D gene (6 bases). The V gene's germline CDR1 is MNHEY and CDR2 SMNVEV (reference sequence). V lost 8 bases and J 3 bases, leaving 14 bases between the germline ends. The CDR3 loop spans 14 amino acids. The CDR3 nucleotides read TGTGCCAGCGCCGACAGGTCGATCAATCAGCCCCAGCATTTT. It yields the protein CASADRSINQPQHF.

The rearrangement uses TRBV30 and TRBJ2-5; D is uncertain. Trimming cost V 1 base and J 1 base, with 7 bases left between them. Germline V CDR1 and CDR2: GTSNPN, SVGIG (reference sequence). The CDR3 runs 13 residues. In DNA, the CDR3 is TGTGCCTGGAGTGGTGGGATCCAAGAGACCCAGTACTTC. It codes for CAWSGGIQETQYF.

The J gene is TRBJ1-2, the V gene TRBV6-5, with D perhaps TRBD1 (5 bases). The CDR3 has 13 residues. Per germline, CDR1 MNHEY and CDR2 SVGAGI. V was pared by 6 bases and J by 2 bases, with 10 bases between. The CDR3 DNA sequence: TGTGCCAGCAGGCCGGGACGGAACTATGGCTACACCTTC. Residues: CASRPGRNYGYTF.

The chain joins TRBV20-1 to TRBJ1-2, with 8 bases aligning to TRBD1. The CDR3 runs 12 residues. V was clipped by 3 bases and J by 8 bases; unmatched bases: 5. Germline assignment: CDR1 DFQATT and CDR2 SNEGSKA (reference sequence). The CDR3 DNA sequence: TGCAGTGCTAGTTCAGGGGGCAGGGGCTACACCTTC. Its translation: CSASSGGRGYTF.

V usage is TRBV4-1 and J usage is TRBJ2-3, with 10 bases fitting TRBD2. The J segment lost 2 bases and the V segment lost 1 base, leaving 6 bases of the junction unmatched. The CDR3 covers 17 residues. The V gene's germline CDR1 is MGHRA and CDR2 YSYEKL. The CDR3 sequence is CASSQGILAGATDTQYF. As DNA, the CDR3 is TGCGCCAGCAGCCAAGGCATTCTAGCGGGAGCCACAGATACGCAGTATTTT.

The chain has TRBV5-6 and TRBJ1-2, with D maybe TRBD1 (5 bases). Per the germline V gene, CDR1 is SGHDT and CDR2 is YYEEEE. The CDR3 is 12 amino acids. The germline V and J ends were trimmed by 0 bases and 6 bases, with 6 bases remaining between them. CDR3 in DNA: TGTGCCAGCAGCTTGGTAGGGGATGGCTACACCTTC. Protein sequence: CASSLVGDGYTF.

The chain carries TRBV5-1 and TRBJ1-5, with D unresolved. CDR1 is SGHRS and CDR2 is YFSETQ in the germline V gene. V lost 0 bases to trimming and J lost 5 bases, with 12 bases between them. The CDR3 extends over 15 amino acids. CDR3 nucleotides: TGCGCCAGCAGCTTGGAGGGTTGGTACGATCAGCCCCAGCATTTT. As protein: CASSLEGWYDQPQHF.

V usage is TRBV12-5 and J usage is TRBJ1-1; weak D call: TRBD1 (5 bases). V gave up 6 bases and J gave up 7 bases, with 15 bases separating them. The length of the CDR3 is 13 residues. Germline CDR1 reads LGHNT; CDR2 reads FRNRAP. CDR3 DNA: TGTGCTAGTGGCCCCCGGGTCCAGGGTGAAGCTTTCTTT. Its protein product is CASGPRVQGEAFF.